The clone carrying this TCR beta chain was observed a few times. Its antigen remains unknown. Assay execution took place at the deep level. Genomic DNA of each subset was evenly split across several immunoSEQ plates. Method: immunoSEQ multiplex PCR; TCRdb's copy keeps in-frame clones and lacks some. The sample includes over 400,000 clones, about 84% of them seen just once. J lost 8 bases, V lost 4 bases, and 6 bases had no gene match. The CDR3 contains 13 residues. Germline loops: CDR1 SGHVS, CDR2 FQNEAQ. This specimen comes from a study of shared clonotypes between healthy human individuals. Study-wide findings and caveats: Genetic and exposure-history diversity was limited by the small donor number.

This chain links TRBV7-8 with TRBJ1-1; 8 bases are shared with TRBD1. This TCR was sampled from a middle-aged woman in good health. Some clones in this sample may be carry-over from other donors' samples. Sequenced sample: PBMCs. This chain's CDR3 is CASSSGRDREAFF. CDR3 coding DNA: TGTGCCAGCAGCTCCGGTCGGGACAGGGAAGCTTTCTTT. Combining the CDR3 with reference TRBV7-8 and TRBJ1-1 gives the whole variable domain GAGVSQSPRYKVAKRGQDVALRCDPISGHVSLFWYQQALGQGPEFLTYFQNEAQLDKSGLPSDRFFAERPEGSVSTLKIQRTQQEDSAVYLCASSSGRDREAFFGQGTRLTVV.